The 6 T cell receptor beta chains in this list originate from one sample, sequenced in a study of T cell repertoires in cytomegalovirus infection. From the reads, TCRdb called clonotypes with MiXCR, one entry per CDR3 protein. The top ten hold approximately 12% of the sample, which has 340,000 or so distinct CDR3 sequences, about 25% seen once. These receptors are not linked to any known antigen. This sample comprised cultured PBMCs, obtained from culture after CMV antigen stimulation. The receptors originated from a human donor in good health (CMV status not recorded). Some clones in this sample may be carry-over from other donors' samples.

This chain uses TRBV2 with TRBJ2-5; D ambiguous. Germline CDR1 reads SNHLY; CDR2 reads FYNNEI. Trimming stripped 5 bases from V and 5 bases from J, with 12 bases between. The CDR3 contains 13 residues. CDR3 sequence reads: CASSSQVAETQYF. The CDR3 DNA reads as TGTGCCAGCAGTAGTCAGGTGGCGGAGACCCAGTACTTC. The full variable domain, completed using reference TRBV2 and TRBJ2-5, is EPEVTQTPSHQVTQMGQEVILRCVPISNHLYFYWYRQILGQKVEFLVSFYNNEISEKSEIFDDQFSVERPDGSNFTLKIRSTKLEDSAMYFCASSSQVAETQYFGPGTRLLVL.

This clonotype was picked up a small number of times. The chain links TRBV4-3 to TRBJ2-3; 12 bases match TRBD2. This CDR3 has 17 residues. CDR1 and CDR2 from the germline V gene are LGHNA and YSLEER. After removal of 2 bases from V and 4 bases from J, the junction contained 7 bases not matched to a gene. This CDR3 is CASSQIELAGGPDTQYF. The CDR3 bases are TGCGCCAGCAGCCAAATCGAGCTAGCGGGAGGGCCAGATACGCAGTATTTT.

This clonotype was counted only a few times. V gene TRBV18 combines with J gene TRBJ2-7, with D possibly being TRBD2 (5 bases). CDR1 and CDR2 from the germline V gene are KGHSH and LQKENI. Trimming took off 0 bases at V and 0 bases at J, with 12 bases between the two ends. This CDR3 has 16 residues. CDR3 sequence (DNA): TGTGCCAGCTCACCACCGGGCGGTCGGGGCTCCTACGAGCAGTACTTC. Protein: CASSPPGGRGSYEQYF.

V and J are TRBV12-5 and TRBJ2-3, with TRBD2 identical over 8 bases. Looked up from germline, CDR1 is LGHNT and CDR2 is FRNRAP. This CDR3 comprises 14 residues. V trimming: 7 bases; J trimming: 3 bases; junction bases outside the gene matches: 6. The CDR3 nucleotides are TGTGCTAGTGCCACCGGACTAGCTACAGATACGCAGTATTTT. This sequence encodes CASATGLATDTQYF.

The CDR3 bases are TGTGCCAGCAGCTTGGTCGACAAGTATAATTCACCCCTCCACTTT. Its protein product is CASSLVDKYNSPLHF. The chain employs TRBV7-2 and TRBJ1-6, with unresolved D. CDR1 and CDR2 (germline): SGHTA, FQGNSA. V lost 3 bases and J lost 4, with 10 bases in between. The CDR3 is 15 amino acids.

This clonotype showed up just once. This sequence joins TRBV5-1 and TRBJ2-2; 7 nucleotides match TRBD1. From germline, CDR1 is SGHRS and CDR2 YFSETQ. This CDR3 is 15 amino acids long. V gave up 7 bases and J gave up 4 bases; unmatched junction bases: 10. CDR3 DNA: TGCGCCAGCGGCCTGACAGGGAGTCTCACCGGGGAGCTGTTTTTT. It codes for CASGLTGSLTGELFF. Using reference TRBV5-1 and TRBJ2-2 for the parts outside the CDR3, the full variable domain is KAGVTQTPRYLIKTRGQQVTLSCSPISGHRSVSWYQQTPGQGLQFLFEYFSETQRNKGNFPGRFSGRQFSNSRSEMNVSTLELGDSALYLCASGLTGSLTGELFFGEGSRLTVL.